The sequence of this T cell receptor (beta chain) was determined in a study of patients and donors after allogeneic stem cell transplantation. Trimming at V came to 0 bases and at J to 4 bases, leaving 4 bases not matched to a gene. This CDR3 region has 15 residues. In germline, CDR1 is SGDLS, CDR2 YYNGEE. Using its own MiXCR run on the RT-PCR reads, TCRdb lists one record per CDR3 protein. The profile covers 150,000 to 200,000 distinct CDR3 sequences, with 30% appearing a single time and 3.2% taken by the ten largest. The origin of this receptor is a human donor who was either an allogeneic HSCT recipient or a stem cell or donor lymphocyte infusion donor (not recorded which). It is not recorded whose cells these are; they may come from a transplant donor. The V gene is TRBV9, the J gene TRBJ2-3; 8 positions agree with TRBD2. Sequenced material: blood, either unsorted or a sorted T cell fraction (not recorded which). CDR3 sequence reads: CASSVGPGGPDTQYF. Written as DNA, the CDR3 is TGTGCCAGCAGCGTAGGACCGGGAGGGCCAGATACGCAGTATTTT.